This TCR beta chain was observed in a study of PD-L1 blockade in urothelial cancer. Study background: Atezolizumab 1,200 mg was given intravenously every 3 weeks, starting 2014. Bladder-origin urothelial cancer in males described about 90% of the 29 patients. Prior exposure to chemotherapy in patients amounted to 0 to 3 regimens received. T cells numbered a median of about 150,000 in the blood samples.

Germline CDR1 and CDR2: SQVTM and ANQGSEA. With 1 base removed from V and 4 bases from J, the gap between germline ends came to 10 bases. The CDR3 totals 13 residues. Only in-frame clones appear in the TCRdb table, and some are missing; sequencing was by immunoSEQ multiplex PCR. The table has about 80,000 clones, roughly nine tenths seen once. J is TRBJ2-5 and V is TRBV29-1, with D unclear. The source was PBMCs, collected around atezolizumab (anti-PD-L1) treatment. This sequence originates from a woman between 65 and 79 years old with urothelial cancer. The CDR3 sequence is CSVEGRTPETQYF. Here the CDR3 DNA reads TGCAGCGTTGAAGGCAGAACGCCAGAGACCCAGTACTTC.